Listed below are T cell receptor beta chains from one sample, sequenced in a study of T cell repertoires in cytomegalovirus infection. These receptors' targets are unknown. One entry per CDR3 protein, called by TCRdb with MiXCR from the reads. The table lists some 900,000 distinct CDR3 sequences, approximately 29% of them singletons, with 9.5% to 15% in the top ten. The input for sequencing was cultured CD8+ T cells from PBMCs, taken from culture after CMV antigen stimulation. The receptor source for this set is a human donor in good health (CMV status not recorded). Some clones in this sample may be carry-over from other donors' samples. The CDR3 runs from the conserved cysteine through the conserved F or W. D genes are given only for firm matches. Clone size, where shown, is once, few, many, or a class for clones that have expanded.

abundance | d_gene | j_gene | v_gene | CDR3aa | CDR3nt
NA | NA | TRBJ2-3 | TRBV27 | CASRGGDRRQYF | TGTGCCAGCAGGGGGGGGGACAGGAGACAGTATTTT
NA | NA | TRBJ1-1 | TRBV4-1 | CASSQGIGGSTEAFF | TGCGCCAGCAGCCAAGGAATAGGAGGGAGCACTGAAGCTTTCTTT
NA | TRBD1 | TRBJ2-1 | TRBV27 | CASSLTGQGIYEQFF | TGTGCCAGCAGTTTAACGGGACAGGGCATCTATGAGCAGTTCTTC
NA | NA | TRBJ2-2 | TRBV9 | CASSVEPTANTGELFF | TGTGCCAGCAGCGTAGAACCGACGGCGAACACCGGGGAGCTGTTTTTT
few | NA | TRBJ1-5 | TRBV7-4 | CASSWDTSNQPQHF | TGTGCCAGCTCCTGGGACACTAGCAATCAGCCCCAGCATTTT
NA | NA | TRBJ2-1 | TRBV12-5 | CASGPNSGTYNEQFF | TGTGCTAGTGGTCCCAACTCTGGGACCTACAATGAGCAGTTCTTC
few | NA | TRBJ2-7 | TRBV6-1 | CASSEAVRPHEQYF | TGTGCCAGCAGTGAAGCGGTTCGGCCCCACGAGCAGTACTTC
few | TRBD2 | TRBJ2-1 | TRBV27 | CASSPGGSVFNEQFF | TGTGCCAGCAGTCCGGGGGGGTCTGTGTTCAATGAGCAGTTCTTC
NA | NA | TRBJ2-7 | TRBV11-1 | CASSHDREAQEQYF | TGTGCCAGCAGCCACGACAGGGAGGCACAGGAGCAGTACTTC
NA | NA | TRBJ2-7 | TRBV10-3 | CAISDLSDSYEQYF | TGTGCCATCAGTGACCTTTCCGACTCCTACGAGCAGTACTTC
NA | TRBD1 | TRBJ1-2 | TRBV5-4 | CASSSLPTGGNYGYTF | TGTGCCAGCAGCTCCCTACCGACAGGGGGGAACTATGGCTACACCTTC
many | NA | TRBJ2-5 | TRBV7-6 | CASSLGGGAGDAKTQYF | TGTGCCAGCAGCCTTGGCGGGGGCGCGGGGGACGCGAAGACCCAGTACTTC
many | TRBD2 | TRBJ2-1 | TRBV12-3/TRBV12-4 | CASGDPFLAGSYNEQFF | TGTGCCAGCGGCGATCCATTTCTAGCGGGGTCCTACAATGAGCAGTTCTTC
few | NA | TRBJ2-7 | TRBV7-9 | CATQGISYEQYF | TGTGCCACCCAGGGAATTAGTTACGAGCAGTACTTC
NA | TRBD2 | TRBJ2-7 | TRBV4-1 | CASSRAGPYEQYF | TGCGCCAGCAGTAGAGCGGGGCCGTACGAGCAGTACTTC
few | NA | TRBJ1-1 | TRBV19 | CAISDTNTEAFF | TGTGCCATAAGTGATACGAACACTGAAGCTTTCTTT
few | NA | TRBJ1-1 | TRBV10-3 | CAISESTPDRRKEAFF | TGTGCCATCAGTGAGTCGACTCCTGACAGGCGGAAAGAAGCTTTCTTT
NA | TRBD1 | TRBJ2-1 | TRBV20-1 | CSARARGTVSYNEQFF | TGCAGTGCTAGAGCAAGGGGGACAGTTTCCTACAATGAGCAGTTCTTC
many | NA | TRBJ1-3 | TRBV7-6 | CATSEGSSGNTIYF | TGTGCCACCTCCGAGGGGAGCTCTGGAAACACCATATATTTT
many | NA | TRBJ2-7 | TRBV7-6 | CASSPRPGTYEQYF | TGTGCCAGCAGCCCCCGGCCGGGGACCTACGAGCAGTACTTC
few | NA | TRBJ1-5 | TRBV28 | CASSLSELAISGNQPQHF | TGTGCCAGCAGTTTATCTGAACTAGCCATATCGGGCAATCAGCCCCAGCATTTT
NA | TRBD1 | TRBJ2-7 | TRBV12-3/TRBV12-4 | CASSQGQGGFRYEQYF | TGTGCCAGCAGCCAAGGACAGGGAGGTTTCCGCTACGAGCAGTACTTC
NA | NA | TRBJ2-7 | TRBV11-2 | CASSPLGESGEQYF | TGTGCCAGCAGCCCGTTGGGGGAGTCGGGTGAGCAGTACTTC
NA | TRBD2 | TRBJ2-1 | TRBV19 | CASSISLGLAGDNEQFF | TGTGCCAGTAGTATCTCCCTAGGACTAGCGGGGGACAATGAGCAGTTCTTC